Listed here is a single T cell receptor (beta chain). It was during active infection that Seattle patients were enrolled and then longitudinally followed. TCRdb's table, derived via immunoSEQ multiplex PCR, lists solely in-frame clones and lacks some. In the table there are roughly 250,000 clones, more than 65% of which are singletons. This entry belongs to a study of blood T cell repertoires in COVID-19. The CDR3 contains 14 residues. V lost 10 bases to trimming and J lost 4 bases, with 15 bases between them. The V gene's germline CDR1 is SGHRS and CDR2 YFSETQ. This TCR was recovered from a person aged 65 to 85 with COVID-19, enrolled during active disease. Material for sequencing was peripheral blood. The gene calls are TRBV5-1 and TRBJ1-6; perhaps TRBD1 as D (5 bases). CDR3 nucleotides: TGCGCCTCCCAGGGAGGAGCATATAATTCACCCCTCCACTTT. It codes for CASQGGAYNSPLHF.